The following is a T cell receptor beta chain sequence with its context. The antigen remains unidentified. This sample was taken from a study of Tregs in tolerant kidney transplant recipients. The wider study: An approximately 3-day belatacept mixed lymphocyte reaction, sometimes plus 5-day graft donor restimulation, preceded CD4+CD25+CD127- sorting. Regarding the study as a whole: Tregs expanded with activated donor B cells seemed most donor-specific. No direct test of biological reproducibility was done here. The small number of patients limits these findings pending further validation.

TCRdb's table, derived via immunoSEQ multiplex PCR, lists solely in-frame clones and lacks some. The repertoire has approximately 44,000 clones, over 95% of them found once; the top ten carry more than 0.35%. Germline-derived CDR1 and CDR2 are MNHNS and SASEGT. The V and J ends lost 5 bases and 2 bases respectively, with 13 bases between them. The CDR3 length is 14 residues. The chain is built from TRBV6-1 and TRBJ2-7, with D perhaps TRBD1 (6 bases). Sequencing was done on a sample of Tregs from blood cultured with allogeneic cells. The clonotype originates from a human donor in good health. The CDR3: CASSPRQVPYEQYF. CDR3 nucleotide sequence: TGTGCCAGCAGTCCGCGACAGGTTCCCTACGAGCAGTACTTC.